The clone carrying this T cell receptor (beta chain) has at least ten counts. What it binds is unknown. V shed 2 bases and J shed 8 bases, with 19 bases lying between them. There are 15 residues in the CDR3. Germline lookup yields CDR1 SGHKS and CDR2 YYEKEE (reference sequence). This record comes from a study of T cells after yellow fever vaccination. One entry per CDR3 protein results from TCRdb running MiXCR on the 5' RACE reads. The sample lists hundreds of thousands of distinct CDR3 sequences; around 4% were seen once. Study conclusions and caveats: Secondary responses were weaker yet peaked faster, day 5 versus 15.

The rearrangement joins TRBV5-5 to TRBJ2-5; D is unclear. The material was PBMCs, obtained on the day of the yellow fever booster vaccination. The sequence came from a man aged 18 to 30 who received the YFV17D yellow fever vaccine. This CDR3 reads CASSFGQRPGSTQYF. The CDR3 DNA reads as TGTGCCAGCAGCTTCGGTCAACGCCCCGGGTCTACCCAGTACTTC. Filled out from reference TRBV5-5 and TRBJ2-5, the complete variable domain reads DAGVTQSPTHLIKTRGQQVTLRCSPISGHKSVSWYQQVLGQGPQFIFQYYEKEERGRGNFPDRFSARQFPNYSSELNVNALLLGDSALYLCASSFGQRPGSTQYFGPGTRLLVL.